The clone carrying this T cell receptor beta chain was detected once. TCR sequencing used cDNA made by reverse transcription of extracted RNA. Sequencing was performed with immunoSEQ multiplex PCR; in TCRdb, only in-frame clones are kept and a portion is missing. The table includes approximately 140,000 clones, over 70% detected once. This sample is part of a study of CD8+ T cells in alopecia areata. The overall study: Twice a day, 5 to 10 mg of oral tofacitinib was administered to treated patients.

CDR1 and CDR2 (germline): LNHNV, YYDKDF (reference sequence). This CDR3 spans 14 amino acids. V was cut by 0 bases and J by 5 bases, with 11 bases left in between. The input for sequencing was CD8+ T cells sorted from blood, taken at week 0. This receptor was obtained from a human donor with alopecia areata. The chain carries TRBV15 and TRBJ2-7; D not certain. Here the CDR3 DNA reads TGTGCCACCAGCAGAGAAAAAGTGCTGAACGAGCAGTACTTC. It codes for CATSREKVLNEQYF.